A single sample is the source of the 27 T cell receptor beta chains below, sequenced in a study of T cells after yellow fever vaccination. TCRdb redid the calling of the 5' RACE reads with MiXCR, one entry per CDR3 protein. The profile shows 230,000 or so distinct CDR3 sequences, approximately 3.5% of them singletons. The sample was PBMCs, taken 15 days after the yellow fever booster vaccination. These receptor sequences come from a young man who received the YFV17D yellow fever vaccine.

In this sample, this clonotype turned up many times. The chain joins TRBV3-1 to TRBJ2-2; 8 bases fit TRBD1. Germline CDR1 LGHDT, CDR2 YNNKEL (reference sequence). The CDR3 runs to 16 residues. V lost 5 bases to trimming and J lost 5 bases; unmatched junction nucleotides: 10. The CDR3 sequence is CASSDSTGGWTGELFF. The CDR3 nucleotides are TGTGCCAGCAGCGACTCTACAGGGGGTTGGACCGGGGAGCTGTTTTTT.

This clonotype was observed at least ten times. This chain connects TRBV11-2 to TRBJ2-2; TRBD2 matches at 10 bases. CDR1 is SGHAT and CDR2 is FQNNGV in the germline V gene. The J segment lost 5 bases and the V segment lost 1 base, leaving 4 bases of the junction unmatched. The CDR3 is 16 residues long. CDR3 nucleotides: TGTGCCAGCAGCTTAGGAGCGGGGGGGGATACCGGGGAGCTGTTTTTT. It specifies CASSLGAGGDTGELFF.

This clonotype came up many times. The chain recombines TRBV7-6 with TRBJ1-4; D is perhaps TRBD1 (6 bases). The germline gives CDR1 SGHVS, CDR2 FNYEAQ. The CDR3 sequence is 12 residues long. Trimming cost V 5 bases and J 8 bases, with 9 bases left between them. CDR3 protein: CASSQRGEKLFF. DNA of the CDR3: TGTGCCAGCAGCCAGAGGGGGGAAAAACTGTTTTTT.

This clonotype came up many times. A junction boundary mismatches the germline segment, possibly from a read error. The V gene is TRBV19, the J gene TRBJ2-1; TRBD2 aligns across 10 bases. In germline, CDR1 is LNHDA, CDR2 SQIVND (reference sequence). This CDR3 has 15 residues. DNA of the CDR3: TGTGCCAGTAGTCCGATAGGGGAGCGGGGGGGCATTGGAGTCTTC. The encoded protein is CASSPIGERGGIGVF. Combining the CDR3 with reference TRBV19 and TRBJ2-1 gives the whole variable domain DGGITQSPKYLFRKEGQNVTLSCEQNLNHDAMYWYRQDPGQGLRLIYYSQIVNDFQKGDIAEGYSVSREKKESFPLTVTSAQKNPTAFYLCASSPIGERGGIGVFGPGTRLTVL.

This clonotype was picked up many times. The rearrangement links TRBV18 to TRBJ1-1; D unresolved. CDR1 is KGHSH and CDR2 is LQKENI in the germline V gene. V was trimmed by 4 bases and J by 2 bases, leaving 5 bases between them. CDR3 length equals 12 residues. CDR3 nucleotides: TGTGCCAGCTCACGGAGTAACACTGAAGCTTTCTTT. Amino acid sequence: CASSRSNTEAFF.

This clonotype occurred many times. The chain combines TRBV29-1 with TRBJ2-3; 11 bases agree with TRBD2. J lost 0 bases, V lost 6 bases, and 8 bases had no gene match. The CDR3 sequence is 16 residues long. CDR1 is SQVTM, CDR2 ANQGSEA, per germline. The CDR3 loop is CSVVLAGAGSTDTQYF. The CDR3 coding sequence is TGCAGCGTCGTACTAGCGGGGGCCGGGAGCACAGATACGCAGTATTTT.

This clonotype was picked up many times. The J gene is TRBJ1-2, the V gene TRBV6-2 or TRBV6-3, with D uncertain. V was cut by 6 bases and J by 8 bases, with 10 bases left in between. The germline gives CDR1 MNHEY, CDR2 SVGEGT. This CDR3 is built from 11 residues. The CDR3 nucleotides are TGTGCCAGCAGCGGCCTCTTGGGCTACACCTTC. This encodes CASSGLLGYTF.

This clonotype was observed many times. The chain is built from TRBV11-2 and TRBJ2-3; no clear D gene. Germline CDR1 reads SGHAT; CDR2 reads FQNNGV. The CDR3 sequence is 15 residues long. Trimming took off 5 bases at V and 11 bases at J, with 23 bases between the two ends. DNA of the CDR3: TGTGCCAGCAGCACTCCCCGAGGCTCCCAGAGTTTGCAGTATTTT. Its translation is CASSTPRGSQSLQYF. Variable domain in full (rest from reference TRBV11-2 and TRBJ2-3): EAGVAQSPRYKIIEKRQSVAFWCNPISGHATLYWYQQILGQGPKLLIQFQNNGVVDDSQLPKDRFSAERLKGVDSTLKIQPAKLEDSAVYLCASSTPRGSQSLQYFGPGTRLTVL.

This clonotype has a count of ten or more. V and J are TRBV5-1 and TRBJ2-1; 12 bases are a match to TRBD1. After removal of 4 bases from V and 6 bases from J, the junction contained 8 bases not matched to a gene. The CDR3 contains 16 residues. CDR1 SGHRS and CDR2 YFSETQ come from the germline V gene. CDR3: CASSVGQGAGVNEQFF. In nucleotides, the CDR3 is TGCGCCAGCAGCGTGGGACAGGGGGCTGGCGTCAATGAGCAGTTCTTC.

At least ten counts were recorded for this clonotype. The chain joins TRBV13 to TRBJ2-7, with D tentatively TRBD1 (6 bases). This CDR3 region has 14 residues. Between the trimmed V and J ends, which lost 5 bases and 6 bases, there was a span of 17 bases. Germline V lookup: CDR1 PRHDT, CDR2 FYEKMQ (reference sequence). The CDR3 bases are TGTGCCAGCAGCCTGAATGGACAGCCCTCCGAGCAGTACTTC. As protein: CASSLNGQPSEQYF.

This clonotype was counted once. With a much larger clone just one base away, this may be a read error. The chain recombines TRBV9 with TRBJ2-1; D tentatively reads TRBD1 or TRBD2 (6 bases each). The CDR3 covers 15 residues. CDR1 and CDR2 from the germline V gene are SGDLS and YYNGEE. CDR3 sequence: CASSIEGGPYNEQFF. The CDR3 DNA reads as TGTGCCAGCAGCATAGAGGGGGGCCCCTATAATGAGCAGTTCTTC.

This clonotype was counted many times. The chain combines TRBV5-6 with TRBJ1-2; D remains ambiguous. This CDR3 has 14 amino acids. CDR1 and CDR2 (germline): SGHDT, YYEEEE. Between the trimmed V and J ends, which lost 0 bases and 7 bases, there was a span of 13 bases. The CDR3 DNA reads as TGTGCCAGCAGCTTGGATGCGACCTGGGGTGGCTACACCTTC. It is translated as CASSLDATWGGYTF.

This clonotype occurred many times. The CDR3 region is CATSRDQRGWGETQYF. The CDR3 bases are TGTGCCACCAGCAGAGATCAGCGGGGGTGGGGAGAGACCCAGTACTTC. This chain joins TRBV15 and TRBJ2-5; 8 bases match TRBD2. The germline CDR1 and CDR2 sequences are LNHNV and YYDKDF (reference sequence). This CDR3 is 16 amino acids long. With 0 bases clipped from V and 4 bases from J, the junction kept 7 bases outside the gene matches.

This clonotype appeared many times. The chain employs TRBV9 and TRBJ2-3; either TRBD1 or TRBD2 may supply D (6 bases each). The last part of the DNA fits TRBJ2-5 better; the J call may be wrong. The CDR3 spans 13 residues. Germline-derived CDR1 and CDR2 are SGDLS and YYNGEE. CDR3 sequence reads: CASSVGGSDTQYF. In DNA form, the CDR3 reads TGTGCCAGCAGCGTCGGGGGCTCGGACACCCAGTACTTC.

This clonotype was observed at least ten times. The rearrangement uses TRBV5-1 and TRBJ2-5, with D unresolved. V lost 3 bases to trimming and J lost 2 bases, with 8 bases between them. Germline V gene lookup returns CDR1 SGHRS and CDR2 YFSETQ. The CDR3 loop spans 13 amino acids. Here the CDR3 reads CASSSLTQETQYF. The CDR3 DNA reads TGCGCCAGCAGCTCCCTGACTCAAGAGACCCAGTACTTC.

This clonotype was observed at least ten times. The rearrangement joins TRBV5-4 to TRBJ2-5; 10 nucleotides agree with TRBD2. J gave up 5 bases and V 4 bases, and 8 bases lay outside the gene matches. The germline V gene has CDR1 SGHNT and CDR2 YYREEE (reference sequence). The CDR3 has 15 residues. The CDR3 reads CASSNEAGGLETQYF. As DNA, the CDR3 is TGTGCCAGCAGCAACGAAGCGGGGGGGCTGGAGACCCAGTACTTC.

This clonotype was found many times. The CDR3 is CASSFRDRENSPLHF. The CDR3 DNA is TGTGCCAGCAGCTTCCGGGACAGGGAGAATTCACCCCTCCACTTT. The chain joins TRBV9 to TRBJ1-6; the match to TRBD1 covers 9 bases. The CDR3 is 15 amino acids. Germline CDR1 reads SGDLS; CDR2 reads YYNGEE. The J segment lost 7 bases and the V segment lost 4 bases, leaving 6 bases of the junction unmatched.

This clonotype was counted many times. This chain connects TRBV30 to TRBJ1-1; D is possibly TRBD1 (5 bases). Between the trimmed V and J ends, which lost 0 bases and 4 bases, there was a span of 9 bases. Germline CDR1 reads GTSNPN; CDR2 reads SVGIG (reference sequence). The CDR3 has 13 amino acids. The CDR3 sequence: CAWSVGVGTEAFF. The CDR3 coding sequence is TGTGCCTGGAGTGTAGGGGTGGGCACTGAAGCTTTCTTT.

In this sample, this clonotype turned up many times. The chain links TRBV27 to TRBJ1-1, with 10 bases that match TRBD1. This CDR3 is built from 18 residues. V gave up 5 bases and J gave up 0 bases; unmatched junction bases: 12. Germline CDR1 MNHEY, CDR2 SMNVEV (reference sequence). This CDR3 is CASSPSRDRGGVNTEAFF. As DNA, the CDR3 is TGTGCCAGCAGTCCGTCCCGGGACAGGGGTGGAGTGAACACTGAAGCTTTCTTT.

This clonotype was seen at least ten times. The rearrangement joins TRBV18 to TRBJ2-3; D ambiguous. The V and J ends lost 8 bases and 6 bases respectively, with 15 bases between them. Germline loops: CDR1 KGHSH, CDR2 LQKENI. This CDR3 contains 13 residues. This CDR3 reads CASLHSRGDTQYF. DNA for the CDR3: TGTGCCAGCCTTCACTCCCGAGGCGATACGCAGTATTTT.

Many counts were recorded for this clonotype. This chain links TRBV2 with TRBJ2-7; D tentatively reads TRBD1 or TRBD2 (6 bases each). CDR1 is SNHLY, CDR2 FYNNEI, per germline. V lost 2 bases and J lost 4, with 9 bases in between. The CDR3 is 13 residues long. The DNA of the CDR3 is TGTGCCAGCAGTGAACGGGGGCCATACGAGCAGTACGTC. Protein sequence: CASSERGPYEQYV.

There are many counts of this clonotype. The V and J genes are TRBV6-2 or TRBV6-3 and TRBJ2-7; a weak D match, TRBD1 (7 bases). The germline V and J ends were trimmed by 4 bases and 0 bases, with 13 bases remaining between them. Germline V lookup: CDR1 MNHEY, CDR2 SVGEGT. The CDR3 is 15 amino acids. The chain's CDR3 is CASSSEGASSYEQYF. In DNA form, the CDR3 reads TGTGCCAGCAGTTCGGAGGGGGCCAGCTCCTACGAGCAGTACTTC.

The sample holds many counts of this clonotype. V and J are TRBV5-5 and TRBJ1-6; tentative D call: TRBD1 (5 bases). With 0 bases removed from V and 10 bases from J, the gap between germline ends came to 11 bases. This CDR3 comprises 14 residues. Looked up from germline, CDR1 is SGHKS and CDR2 is YYEKEE (reference sequence). The CDR3 bases are TGTGCCAGCAGCTTGGAAGGGGATGTCTCACCCCTCCACTTT. Translated, it gives CASSLEGDVSPLHF.

This clonotype was recorded at least ten times. The chain recombines TRBV7-2 with TRBJ2-3; D is possibly TRBD1 (5 bases). Trimming took 0 bases from V and 0 from J, leaving 13 bases between them. The germline V gene has CDR1 SGHTA and CDR2 FQGNSA. The CDR3 consists of 17 residues. The CDR3 coding sequence is TGTGCCAGCAGCTTAGCGCCCCATGGGGCTAGCACAGATACGCAGTATTTT. This gives the protein CASSLAPHGASTDTQYF. The variable domain in full, completed from reference TRBV7-2 and TRBJ2-3, reads GAGVSQSPSNKVTEKGKDVELRCDPISGHTALYWYRQSLGQGLEFLIYFQGNSAPDKSGLPSDRFSAERTGGSVSTLTIQRTQQEDSAVYLCASSLAPHGASTDTQYFGPGTRLTVL.

This clonotype was observed many times. The chain links TRBV4-1 to TRBJ2-3, with TRBD2 matching over 11 bases. This CDR3 is built from 15 residues. Germline V gives CDR1 MGHRA, CDR2 YSYEKL. J was trimmed by 3 bases and V by 3 bases; bases with no gene match: 2. For the CDR3, the DNA is TGCGCCAGCAGCCAGCGGACTAGCGGGACAGATACGCAGTATTTT. This encodes CASSQRTSGTDTQYF.

This clonotype has at least ten counts. V and J are TRBV7-2 and TRBJ2-3, with TRBD2 matching 13 bases. Losses at the gene ends were 4 bases for V and 3 bases for J; bases not matched to a gene: 1. Germline CDR1 and CDR2: SGHTA and FQGNSA. The length of the CDR3 is 15 residues. This CDR3 is CASSWTSGGTDTQYF. CDR3 DNA: TGTGCCAGCAGCTGGACTAGCGGGGGTACAGATACGCAGTATTTT. The whole variable domain, filled in from reference TRBV7-2 and TRBJ2-3, reads GAGVSQSPSNKVTEKGKDVELRCDPISGHTALYWYRQSLGQGLEFLIYFQGNSAPDKSGLPSDRFSAERTGGSVSTLTIQRTQQEDSAVYLCASSWTSGGTDTQYFGPGTRLTVL.

There are many counts of this clonotype. The gene calls are TRBV12-3 or TRBV12-4 and TRBJ2-1; a possible D gene is TRBD2 (5 bases). The germline V and J ends were trimmed by 5 bases and 7 bases, with 15 bases remaining between them. The CDR3 is made up of 14 amino acids. CDR3: CASSGRVPGNEQFF. CDR3 sequence (DNA): TGTGCCAGCAGTGGCCGGGTGCCGGGGAATGAGCAGTTCTTC.